Below are 28 T cell receptor beta chains sequenced from a single sample in a study of early T cells in non-severe SARS-CoV-2 infection. TCRdb re-derived calls from the 5' RACE reads in MiXCR, one entry per CDR3 protein. The table records some 59,000 distinct CDR3 sequences, roughly 10% of them present only once. Sequenced material: whole blood. These receptors were obtained from an adult who was a healthcare worker with PCR-confirmed SARS-CoV-2 infection or an uninfected control (not recorded which).

The rearrangement uses TRBV2 and TRBJ2-1, with D uncertain. CDR3 length: 16 residues. CDR1 SNHLY and CDR2 FYNNEI come from the germline V gene. The V and J ends lost 0 bases and 2 bases respectively, with 11 bases between them. This CDR3 reads CASSEALRPAYNEQFF. The DNA for the CDR3 is TGTGCCAGCAGTGAAGCGCTTCGACCAGCCTACAATGAGCAGTTCTTC.

In DNA, the CDR3 is TGTGCCAGCAACTTAGCGGGAGCGATTTCCTACGAGCAGTACTTC. Encoded protein: CASNLAGAISYEQYF. The rearrangement joins TRBV6-1 to TRBJ2-7, with TRBD2 matching over 9 bases. The CDR3 length is 15 residues. J lost 1 base, V lost 7 bases, and 8 bases had no gene match. The germline CDR1 and CDR2 sequences are MNHNS and SASEGT.

Many counts were recorded for this clonotype. This chain's CDR3 is CASSPTGAFTDTQYF. The CDR3 DNA follows: TGCGCCAGCAGCCCGACAGGGGCTTTCACAGATACGCAGTATTTT. J is TRBJ2-3 and V is TRBV5-1; 8 positions agree with TRBD1. V trimming: 4 bases; J trimming: 2 bases; junction bases outside the gene matches: 6. The CDR3 length is 15 residues. Germline V gives CDR1 SGHRS, CDR2 YFSETQ.

CDR3: CASSLLAGGPTQYF. CDR3 sequence (DNA): TGTGCCAGCAGCCTACTAGCGGGAGGCCCTACGCAGTATTTT. The chain is built from TRBV6-5 and TRBJ2-3, with 12 bases matching TRBD2. Per germline, CDR1 MNHEY and CDR2 SVGAGI. This CDR3 spans 14 amino acids. V lost 6 bases, J lost 8 bases, and 6 bases stayed unmatched.

The rearrangement links TRBV29-1 to TRBJ2-5; D is ambiguous. This CDR3 spans 10 amino acids. Germline CDR1 is SQVTM and CDR2 is ANQGSEA. The V gene lost 4 bases and the J gene lost 4 bases, with 4 bases spanning the gap. CDR3 sequence: CSVAPETQYF. Written as DNA, the CDR3 is TGCAGCGTTGCCCCAGAGACCCAGTACTTC.

In its sample, this clonotype was seen a few times. The chain employs TRBV7-8 and TRBJ1-5; unclear D gene. V was clipped by 1 base and J by 1 base, with 11 bases between them. Looked up from germline, CDR1 is SGHVS and CDR2 is FQNEAQ. The CDR3 totals 16 residues. The CDR3 DNA sequence: TGTGCCAGCAGCTTAGAGCCTTGGTCGAGCAATCAGCCCCAGCATTTT. The encoded protein is CASSLEPWSSNQPQHF.

This clonotype was detected a few times. CDR3 DNA sequence: TGTGCCAGCTCACCTGACAGGATTTCCAAAAACATTCAGTACTTC. As protein: CASSPDRISKNIQYF. This sequence joins TRBV18 and TRBJ2-4; possibly TRBD1 for D (6 bases). The germline CDR1 and CDR2 sequences are KGHSH and LQKENI. Trimming shortened V by 3 bases and J by 2 bases, and 11 bases separated the two germline ends. This CDR3 is built from 15 residues.

This clonotype was picked up a small number of times. This chain uses TRBV5-1 with TRBJ2-1, with 7 bases matching TRBD1. CDR3 size: 15 residues. The J segment lost 3 bases and the V segment lost 4 bases, leaving 7 bases of the junction unmatched. Germline V gives CDR1 SGHRS, CDR2 YFSETQ. CDR3 nucleotides: TGCGCCAGCAGCGTAGGCAGGGGGATCTACAATGAGCAGTTCTTC. The encoded protein is CASSVGRGIYNEQFF. Complete variable domain (other parts from reference TRBV5-1 and TRBJ2-1): KAGVTQTPRYLIKTRGQQVTLSCSPISGHRSVSWYQQTPGQGLQFLFEYFSETQRNKGNFPGRFSGRQFSNSRSEMNVSTLELGDSALYLCASSVGRGIYNEQFFGPGTRLTVL.

This clonotype was recorded many times. This chain connects TRBV7-6 to TRBJ1-2; a possible D gene is TRBD1 (5 bases). Trimming took 4 bases from V and 8 from J, leaving 14 bases between them. Germline CDR1 and CDR2: SGHVS and FNYEAQ. The CDR3 is 13 residues long. This CDR3 reads CASSSNSGSGYTF. CDR3 DNA sequence: TGTGCCAGCAGCTCCAATTCAGGGTCCGGCTACACCTTC.

This clonotype showed up many times. V usage is TRBV7-6 and J usage is TRBJ2-2; no clear D gene. CDR1 is SGHVS and CDR2 is FNYEAQ in the germline V gene. V lost 1 base to trimming and J lost 2 bases, with 8 bases between them. The CDR3 is 15 amino acids. The CDR3: CASSLVGSNTGELFF. The CDR3 nucleotides read TGTGCCAGCAGCTTAGTGGGTTCTAACACCGGGGAGCTGTTTTTT.

Details on this clonotype: One junction end disagrees with the germline gene, perhaps due to a read error. The chain carries TRBV12-3 or TRBV12-4 and TRBJ1-5; 10 bases agree with TRBD1. The CDR3 runs 13 residues. The CDR3 DNA sequence: TGTGCCAGCAGCTTAGGACAGGGGGTGCCCCAGCATTTT. This sequence encodes CASSLGQGVPQHF.

This clonotype was seen only a few times. The rearrangement links TRBV11-2 to TRBJ1-1, with D perhaps TRBD1 (5 bases). CDR3 size: 15 residues. Trimming removed 5 bases from V and 0 bases from J, with 13 bases in between. CDR1 and CDR2 from the germline V gene are SGHAT and FQNNGV. The CDR3 loop reads CASSPRRGMNTEAFF. The CDR3 DNA sequence: TGTGCCAGCAGCCCCAGGCGGGGGATGAACACTGAAGCTTTCTTT. The full variable domain, in which reference TRBV11-2 and TRBJ1-1 provide the parts outside the CDR3, is EAGVAQSPRYKIIEKRQSVAFWCNPISGHATLYWYQQILGQGPKLLIQFQNNGVVDDSQLPKDRFSAERLKGVDSTLKIQPAKLEDSAVYLCASSPRRGMNTEAFFGQGTRLTVV.

This clonotype appeared many times. The chain is built from TRBV30 and TRBJ2-7; TRBD1 agrees at 9 bases. The V segment lost 5 bases and the J segment 4 bases; nucleotides outside the gene matches: 3. This CDR3 contains 12 residues. Germline CDR1 reads GTSNPN; CDR2 reads SVGIG (reference sequence). CDR3 loop: CAWQDRGYEQYF. The CDR3 region has the DNA TGTGCCTGGCAGGACAGGGGTTACGAGCAGTACTTC.

This clonotype was recorded many times. The chain couples TRBV4-1 to TRBJ2-3, with 8 positions matching TRBD2. The CDR3 is made up of 16 amino acids. The V gene end was trimmed by 0 bases and the J gene end by 6 bases; junction bases not matched to a gene: 8. Germline CDR1 MGHRA, CDR2 YSYEKL. The CDR3 nucleotides read TGCGCCAGCAGCCAAGATGAGCGGGAGTATTTGGATACGCAGTATTTT. This gives the protein CASSQDEREYLDTQYF.

This clonotype occurred a few times. The gene calls are TRBV20-1 and TRBJ1-5; D is possibly TRBD1 (6 bases). The CDR3 is made up of 14 amino acids. Germline V gene sequence: CDR1 DFQATT, CDR2 SNEGSKA (reference sequence). The V and J ends lost 6 bases and 6 bases respectively, with 18 bases between them. The CDR3 protein is CSALTGPVGQPQHF. The CDR3 DNA follows: TGCAGTGCCCTGACAGGCCCGGTCGGTCAGCCCCAGCATTTT.

This clonotype was seen at least ten times. J is TRBJ1-5 and V is TRBV19; TRBD1 matches at 9 bases. Germline loops: CDR1 LNHDA, CDR2 SQIVND (reference sequence). The CDR3 is 15 residues long. V was pared by 3 bases and J by 3 bases, with 3 bases of the junction left unmatched. CDR3 in DNA: TGTGCCAGTAGTATTCGGACAGGGGCCAATCAGCCCCAGCATTTT. It translates to CASSIRTGANQPQHF.

This clonotype was counted only a few times. The CDR3 here is CASSLYRDTVNTEAFF. As DNA, the CDR3 is TGTGCCAGCTCTCTATACCGGGACACGGTGAACACTGAAGCTTTCTTT. This sequence joins TRBV18 and TRBJ1-1; D is perhaps TRBD1 (6 bases). The CDR3 spans 16 residues. V lost 6 bases, J lost 0 bases, and 17 bases lay in between. In germline, CDR1 is KGHSH, CDR2 LQKENI.

This clonotype was recorded at least ten times. The rearrangement links TRBV29-1 to TRBJ1-3; D is ambiguous. Trimming shortened V by 1 base and J by 4 bases, and 8 bases separated the two germline ends. This CDR3 contains 13 residues. Germline loops: CDR1 SQVTM, CDR2 ANQGSEA. In DNA, the CDR3 is TGCAGCGTTGAAGTTCTAGCGGGAAACACCATATATTTT. Residues: CSVEVLAGNTIYF.

The genes are TRBV2 and TRBJ2-7; D not resolved. Germline CDR1 is SNHLY and CDR2 is FYNNEI. The germline V and J ends were trimmed by 1 base and 3 bases, with 1 base remaining between them. The CDR3 loop spans 11 amino acids. The CDR3 spells CASSEDYEQYF. In DNA, the CDR3 is TGTGCCAGCAGTGAAGACTACGAGCAGTACTTC.

In this sample, this clonotype turned up many times. The rearrangement links TRBV4-3 to TRBJ1-5; possibly TRBD1 for D (5 bases). In germline, CDR1 is LGHNA, CDR2 YSLEER. The CDR3 runs 13 residues. With 0 bases removed from V and 10 bases from J, the gap between germline ends came to 10 bases. CDR3 amino acids: CASSQEPGLPQHF. CDR3 bases: TGCGCCAGCAGCCAAGAGCCAGGGCTCCCCCAGCATTTT.

The chain has TRBV7-8 and TRBJ1-6; D is unclear. Germline V gene lookup returns CDR1 SGHVS and CDR2 FQNEAQ. The CDR3 runs 15 residues. V gave up 4 bases and J gave up 8 bases, with 15 bases separating them. Here the CDR3 reads CASSSGSGTHSPLHF. DNA of the CDR3: TGTGCCAGCAGCTCCGGGTCCGGAACCCATTCACCCCTCCACTTT.

This clonotype has just a few counts. J is TRBJ1-5 and V is TRBV30; D might be TRBD1 (5 bases). Germline V CDR1 and CDR2: GTSNPN, SVGIG (reference sequence). The CDR3 consists of 13 residues. CDR3 in DNA: TGTGCTTACACCCAGGGTGGCAATCAGCCCCAGCATTTT. It specifies CAYTQGGNQPQHF.

This clonotype was seen at least ten times. The chain carries TRBV6-6 and TRBJ2-1, with D perhaps matching TRBD2 (5 bases). V lost 7 bases and J lost 8, with 18 bases in between. Germline values: CDR1 MNHNY, CDR2 SVGAGI (reference sequence). This CDR3 spans 14 amino acids. CDR3 in DNA: TGTGCCAGCAACGCCCGGAACCTCGGGGATGAGCAGTTCTTC. It specifies CASNARNLGDEQFF.

This clonotype was recorded at least ten times. The chain has TRBV29-1 and TRBJ2-7; D is possibly TRBD1 or TRBD2 (5 bases each). Germline V gene data show CDR1 as SQVTM and CDR2 as ANQGSEA. The CDR3 contains 14 residues. Trimming took 5 bases from V and 6 from J, leaving 20 bases between them. CDR3 region: CSVSGSGTVSEQYF. The CDR3 DNA is TGCAGCGTTTCGGGATCAGGGACGGTGTCCGAGCAGTACTTC.

As to this clonotype: Being one base from a much bigger clone, this may be a read error. This sequence joins TRBV5-4 and TRBJ2-4; D may correspond to TRBD1 or TRBD2 (5 bases each). Looked up from germline, CDR1 is SGHNT and CDR2 is YYREEE (reference sequence). The CDR3 totals 13 residues. The CDR3 protein is CASNGKDKNVQYF. In DNA, the CDR3 is TGTGCCAGCAACGGGAAGGACAAAAACGTTCAGTACTTC.

This clonotype was counted a few times. The chain uses TRBV2 and TRBJ2-1, with D perhaps TRBD2 (5 bases). The CDR3 sequence is 16 residues long. Germline V lookup: CDR1 SNHLY, CDR2 FYNNEI. V lost 5 bases to trimming and J lost 7 bases, with 21 bases between them. The CDR3 loop is CASSHNQEALGNEQFF. Here the CDR3 DNA reads TGTGCCAGCAGTCACAACCAGGAGGCCCTAGGGAATGAGCAGTTCTTC.

This sequence joins TRBV2 and TRBJ1-1, with D possibly matching TRBD1 (6 bases). Trimming left V 8 bases short and J 5 bases short, with 18 bases between. The CDR3 extends over 14 amino acids. Germline values: CDR1 SNHLY, CDR2 FYNNEI. The CDR3 here is CASVGGAGRTEAFF. The CDR3, as DNA: TGTGCCAGCGTCGGGGGGGCTGGGAGGACTGAAGCTTTCTTT.

The chain carries TRBV6-5 and TRBJ2-3; no definite D call. Germline CDR1 MNHEY, CDR2 SVGAGI. The germline V and J ends were trimmed by 5 bases and 7 bases, with 22 bases remaining between them. The CDR3 loop spans 16 amino acids. CDR3 protein: CASSTRLALLPNTQYF. CDR3 nucleotides: TGTGCCAGCAGTACCCGGTTGGCCCTGCTTCCAAATACGCAGTATTTT.